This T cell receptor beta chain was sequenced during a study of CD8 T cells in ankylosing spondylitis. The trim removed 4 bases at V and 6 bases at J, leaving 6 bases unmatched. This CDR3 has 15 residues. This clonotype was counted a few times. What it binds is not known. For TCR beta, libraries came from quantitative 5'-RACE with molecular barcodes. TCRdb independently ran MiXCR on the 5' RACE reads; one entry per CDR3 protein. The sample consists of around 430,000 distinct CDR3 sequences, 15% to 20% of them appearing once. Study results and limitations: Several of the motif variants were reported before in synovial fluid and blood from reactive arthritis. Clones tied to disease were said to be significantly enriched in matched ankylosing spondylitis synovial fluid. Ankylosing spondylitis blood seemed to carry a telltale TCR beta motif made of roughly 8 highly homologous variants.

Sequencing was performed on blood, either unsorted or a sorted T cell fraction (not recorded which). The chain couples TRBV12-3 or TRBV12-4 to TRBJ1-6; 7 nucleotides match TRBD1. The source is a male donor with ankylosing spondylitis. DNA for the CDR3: TGTGCCAGCAGTTCCAGCTCAGGGGGTAATTCACCCCTCCACTTT. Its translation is CASSSSSGGNSPLHF.